This TCR beta chain was captured in a study of blood T cell repertoires in COVID-19. Background on the study: COVID-19 samples, acute and convalescent, were from the United States, Italy and Spain.

This CDR3 spans 15 amino acids. CDR1 is SEHNR and CDR2 is FQNEAQ in the germline V gene (reference sequence). Trimming cost V 2 bases and J 0 bases, with 5 bases left between them. As originally analysed: Reference gene primers were amplified, and this amplification served to estimate nucleated cell counts. TCRdb's table, derived via immunoSEQ multiplex PCR, lists solely in-frame clones and lacks some. The V and J calls and clone size are taken from that table; D and trimming were inferred from the DNA. The table shows roughly 250,000 clones, with approximately 88% occurring only once. Participants spanned ages about 18 to 90 years and resided in roughly 22 US areas. Clinical history as reported by participants underpinned cohort assignment.

The source material was PBMCs or T cells enriched from blood (not recorded which). This TCR was recovered from a woman under 40 with acute COVID-19. The gene calls are TRBV7-9 and TRBJ2-6; D gene unclear. This CDR3 reads CASSLIRSGANVLTF. The CDR3 DNA follows: TGTGCCAGCAGCTTAATCCGCTCTGGGGCCAACGTCCTGACTTTC. Drawing the rest from reference TRBV7-9 and TRBJ2-6, the complete variable domain is DTGVSQNPRHKITKRGQNVTFRCDPISEHNRLYWYRQTLGQGPEFLTYFQNEAQLEKSRLLSDRFSAERPKGSFSTLEIQRTEQGDSAMYLCASSLIRSGANVLTFGAGSRLTVL.